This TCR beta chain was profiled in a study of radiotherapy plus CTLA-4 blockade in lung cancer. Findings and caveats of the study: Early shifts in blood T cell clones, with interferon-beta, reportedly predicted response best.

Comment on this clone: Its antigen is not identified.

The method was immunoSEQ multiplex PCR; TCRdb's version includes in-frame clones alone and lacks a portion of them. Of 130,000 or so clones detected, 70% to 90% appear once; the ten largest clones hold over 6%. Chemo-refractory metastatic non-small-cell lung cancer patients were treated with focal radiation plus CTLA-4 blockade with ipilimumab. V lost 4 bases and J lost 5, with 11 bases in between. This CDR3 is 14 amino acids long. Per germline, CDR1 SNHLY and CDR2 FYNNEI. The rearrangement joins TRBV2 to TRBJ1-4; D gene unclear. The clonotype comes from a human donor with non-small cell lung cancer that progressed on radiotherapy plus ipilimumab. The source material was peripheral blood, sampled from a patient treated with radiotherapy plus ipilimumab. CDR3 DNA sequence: TGTGCCAGCAGTGTGAGGACGGGAAATGAAAAACTGTTTTTT. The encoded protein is CASSVRTGNEKLFF.